This T cell receptor (beta chain) was identified in a study of PD-1 blockade in classical Hodgkin lymphoma. Study-level findings and limits: What caused the repertoire differences, perhaps disease activity or prior therapy, remains undefined. TCR diversity at baseline was reported to be reduced in newly diagnosed patients relative to healthy donors.

To note about this clone: Its matching antigen is unknown. The CDR3 does not close with the conserved phenylalanine or tryptophan, likely indicating a read error.

Profiled with immunoSEQ multiplex PCR; TCRdb holds only in-frame clones, not every one. This table holds 15,000 or so clones, less than 80% found once. Brentuximab vedotin exposure varied, and every patient relapsed after autologous stem cell transplantation. Looked up from germline, CDR1 is SNHLY and CDR2 is FYNNEI. The germline V and J ends were trimmed by 6 bases and 2 bases, with 19 bases remaining between them. CDR3 length: 16 residues. This material consisted of peripheral blood mononuclear cells (PBMCs), taken at baseline. This chain connects TRBV2 to TRBJ1-2; no clear D gene. The sequence was collected from a human donor with classical Hodgkin lymphoma. This CDR3 reads CASRGWDTSVNYGYTL. The CDR3 nucleotides are TGTGCCAGCAGGGGTTGGGATACTTCGGTGAACTATGGCTACACCCTC.